This record covers a single T cell receptor (beta chain). Diagnosis relied on clinical symptoms, serum thyroxine and TRAb, thyroid ultrasound and orbital computed tomography. The CDR3 sequence is 12 residues long. Germline V CDR1 and CDR2: MGHRA, YSYEKL. V was clipped by 4 bases and J by 14 bases, with 17 bases between them. These data originate in a study of T cells in Graves' hyperthyroidism and ophthalmopathy. Using RNA transcripts as the source, TCR beta CDR3 regions were amplified. The HTBI primer set served for first-round RT-PCR of the TCR CDR3. TCRdb analysed the multiplex PCR reads with MiXCR anew, one entry per CDR3 protein. The sample contains roughly 560,000 distinct CDR3 sequences, approximately 14% of which appear only once.

The receptor was derived from a woman between 40 and 55 years old with Graves' ophthalmopathy. The chain joins TRBV4-1 to TRBJ1-2; weak D call: TRBD1 (5 bases). The sequencing sample was made of blood. CDR3 bases: TGCGCCAGCAGCCTTCGCGCTGGGGCGAATACCTTC. The encoded protein is CASSLRAGANTF.